The sequence of this T cell receptor (beta chain) was determined in a study of blood T cells in healthy people across ages. Study context: Through template switching, about one barcoded beta molecule was captured per two T cells, as measured in model experiments.

The study's findings and limits: PBMCs went unsorted, and a conclusive naive versus antigen-experienced comparison was therefore prevented.

Primers used in a second PCR of about 6 to 11 cycles were a sample-barcoded 5' primer and a J-beta primer mix. Template switching added a 12-random-nucleotide identifier to every cDNA molecule. TCRdb re-called the 5' RACE reads through MiXCR, storing one row per CDR3 protein. The sample carries hundreds of thousands of distinct CDR3 sequences, around three fifths recorded once. Concerning this clonotype: Its cognate antigen is unknown.

Donors were systemically healthy Caucasian individuals from Russia aged about 6 to 90 years. The TCR comes from a man aged 55 to 69 in good health. The sample taken for sequencing was blood.

CDR3 residues: CASSARDSFYEQYF. CDR3 in DNA: TGTGCCAGCAGCGCCCGGGACAGTTTCTACGAGCAGTACTTC. The rearrangement uses TRBV7-9 and TRBJ2-7, with 7 bases that match TRBD1. This CDR3 contains 14 residues. V gave up 5 bases and J gave up 3 bases; unmatched junction bases: 7. CDR1 and CDR2 (germline): SEHNR, FQNEAQ (reference sequence).